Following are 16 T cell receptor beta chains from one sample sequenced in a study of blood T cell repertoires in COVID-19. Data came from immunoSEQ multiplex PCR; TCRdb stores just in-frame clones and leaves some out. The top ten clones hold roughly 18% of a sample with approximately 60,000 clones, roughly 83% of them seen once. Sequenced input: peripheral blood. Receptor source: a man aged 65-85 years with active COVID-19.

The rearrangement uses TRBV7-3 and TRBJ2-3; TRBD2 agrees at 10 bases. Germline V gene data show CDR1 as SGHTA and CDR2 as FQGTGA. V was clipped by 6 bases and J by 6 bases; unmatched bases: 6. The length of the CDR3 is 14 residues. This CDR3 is CASSQGSGRDTQYF. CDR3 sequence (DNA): TGTGCCAGCAGTCAGGGTAGCGGGAGGGATACGCAGTATTTT.

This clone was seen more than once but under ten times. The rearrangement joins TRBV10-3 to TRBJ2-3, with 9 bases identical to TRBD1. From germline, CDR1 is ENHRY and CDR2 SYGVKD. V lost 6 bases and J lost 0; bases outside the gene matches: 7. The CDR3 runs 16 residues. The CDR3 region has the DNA TGTGCCATCAGGCTCGGGACAGGGTTCAGCACAGATACGCAGTATTTT. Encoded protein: CAIRLGTGFSTDTQYF.

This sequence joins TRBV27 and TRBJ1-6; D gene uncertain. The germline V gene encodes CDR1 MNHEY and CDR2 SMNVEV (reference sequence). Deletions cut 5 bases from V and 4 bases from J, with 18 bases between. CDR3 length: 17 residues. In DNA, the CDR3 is TGTGCCAGCAGTCTCCACCTTACGGGAGTTTATAATTCACCCCTCCACTTT. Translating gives CASSLHLTGVYNSPLHF.

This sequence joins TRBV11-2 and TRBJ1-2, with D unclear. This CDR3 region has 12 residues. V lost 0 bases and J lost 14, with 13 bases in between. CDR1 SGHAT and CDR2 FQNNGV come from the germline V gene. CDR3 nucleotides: TGTGCCAGCAGCTTAGATGGAGGGATGCGGACCTTC. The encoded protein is CASSLDGGMRTF.

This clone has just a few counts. CDR3: CAWSGGQGGKPQHF. In DNA form, the CDR3 reads TGTGCCTGGAGTGGCGGACAGGGCGGCAAGCCCCAGCATTTT. The genes are TRBV30 and TRBJ1-5; TRBD1 matches at 8 bases. The V gene end was trimmed by 1 base and the J gene end by 8 bases; junction bases not matched to a gene: 7. Germline V gives CDR1 GTSNPN, CDR2 SVGIG (reference sequence). The CDR3 length is 14 residues.

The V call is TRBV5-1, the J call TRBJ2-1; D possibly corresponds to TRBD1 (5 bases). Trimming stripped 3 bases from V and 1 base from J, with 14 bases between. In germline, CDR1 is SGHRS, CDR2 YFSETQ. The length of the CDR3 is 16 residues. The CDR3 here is CASSYAGAGSYNEQFF. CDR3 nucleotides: TGCGCCAGCAGCTACGCTGGGGCAGGGTCCTACAATGAGCAGTTCTTC.

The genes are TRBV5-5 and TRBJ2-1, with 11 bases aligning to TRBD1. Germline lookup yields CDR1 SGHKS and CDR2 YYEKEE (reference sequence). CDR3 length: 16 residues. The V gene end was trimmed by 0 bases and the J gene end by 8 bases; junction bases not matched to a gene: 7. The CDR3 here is CASSLAMGQGEDEQFF. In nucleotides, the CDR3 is TGTGCCAGCAGCTTGGCCATGGGACAGGGGGAGGATGAGCAGTTCTTC.

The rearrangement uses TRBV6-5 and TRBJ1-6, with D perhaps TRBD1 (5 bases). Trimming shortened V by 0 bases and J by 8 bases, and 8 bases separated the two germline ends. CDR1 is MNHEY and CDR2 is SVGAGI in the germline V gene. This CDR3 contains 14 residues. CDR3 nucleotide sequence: TGTGCCAGCAGTTACTCGGACATGTATTCACCCCTCCACTTT. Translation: CASSYSDMYSPLHF.

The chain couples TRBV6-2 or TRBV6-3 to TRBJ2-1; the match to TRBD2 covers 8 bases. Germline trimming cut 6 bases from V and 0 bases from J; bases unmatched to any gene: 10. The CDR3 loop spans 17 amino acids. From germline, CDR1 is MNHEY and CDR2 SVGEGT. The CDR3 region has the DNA TGTGCCAGCAGCAGCCTCCCAAGCGGGAGCTCCTACAATGAGCAGTTCTTC. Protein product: CASSSLPSGSSYNEQFF.

The CDR3 coding sequence is TGTGCCAGCAGCTTAGTGTCGGCAGGAGGCACTGAAGCTTTCTTT. The encoded protein is CASSLVSAGGTEAFF. The rearrangement uses TRBV7-8 and TRBJ1-1, with unresolved D. V lost 1 base, J lost 4 bases, and 13 bases lay in between. Germline CDR1 is SGHVS and CDR2 is FQNEAQ. This CDR3 comprises 15 residues.

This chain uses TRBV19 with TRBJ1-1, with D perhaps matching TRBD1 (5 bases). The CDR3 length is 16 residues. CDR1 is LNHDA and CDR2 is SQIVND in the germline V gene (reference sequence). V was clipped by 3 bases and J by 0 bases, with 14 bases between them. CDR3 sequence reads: CASSIGAARLNTEAFF. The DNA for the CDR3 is TGTGCCAGTAGTATTGGGGCAGCCCGTCTGAACACTGAAGCTTTCTTT.

CDR3 DNA sequence: TGTGCCAGCAGCCAAGATCTAGCGGGAGCCTACAATGAGCAGTTCTTC. The encoded protein is CASSQDLAGAYNEQFF. The chain joins TRBV3-1 (or the pseudogene TRBV3-2) to TRBJ2-1, with 10 positions matching TRBD2. There are 16 residues in the CDR3. Per germline, CDR1 LGHDT and CDR2 YNNKEL (reference sequence). Trimming removed 0 bases from V and 2 bases from J; junction bases left unmatched: 1.

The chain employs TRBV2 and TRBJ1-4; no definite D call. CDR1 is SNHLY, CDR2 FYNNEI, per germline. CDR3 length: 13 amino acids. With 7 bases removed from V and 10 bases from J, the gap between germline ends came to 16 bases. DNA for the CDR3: TGTGCCAGCACCGGAGACACCCGGGGAAAACTGTTTTTT. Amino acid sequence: CASTGDTRGKLFF.

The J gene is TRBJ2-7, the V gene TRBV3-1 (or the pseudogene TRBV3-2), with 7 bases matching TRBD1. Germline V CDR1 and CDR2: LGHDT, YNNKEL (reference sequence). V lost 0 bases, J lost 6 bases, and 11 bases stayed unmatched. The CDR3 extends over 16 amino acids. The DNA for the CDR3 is TGTGCCAGCAGCCAAGATAAGAAGGGGGCATCGGGCGAGCAGTACTTC. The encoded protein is CASSQDKKGASGEQYF.

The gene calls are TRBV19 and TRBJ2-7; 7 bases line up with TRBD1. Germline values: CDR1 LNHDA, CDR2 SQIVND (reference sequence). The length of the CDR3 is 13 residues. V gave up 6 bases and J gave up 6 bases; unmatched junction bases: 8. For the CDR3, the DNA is TGTGCCAGTAGCCTCACAGGGGTGGGCGAGCAGTACTTC. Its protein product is CASSLTGVGEQYF.

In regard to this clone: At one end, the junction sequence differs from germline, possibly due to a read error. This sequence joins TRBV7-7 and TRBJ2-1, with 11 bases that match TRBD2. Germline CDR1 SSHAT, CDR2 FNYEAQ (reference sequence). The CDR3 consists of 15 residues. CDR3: CASSLGLAGYNEQFF. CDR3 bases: TGTGCTAGCAGCTTAGGACTAGCGGGTTACAATGAGCAGTTCTTC.